Below are 2 T cell receptor beta chains sequenced from a single sample in a study of blood T cells in healthy people across ages. A second PCR of 7 to 11 cycles used a sample-barcoded 5' primer and a J-beta primer mix. From the 5' RACE reads, TCRdb called clonotypes with MiXCR, one entry per CDR3 protein. The sample consists of fewer than 1,200,000 distinct CDR3 sequences, about 25% of them appearing once. These data were also filed under a second study, of T cells of mothers and their children.

Sequencing was carried out using blood. These receptor sequences come from a girl aged 2-10 years in good health.

This clonotype was counted between two and nine times. The chain carries TRBV5-6 and TRBJ2-7; 8 bases match TRBD2. J gave up 1 base and V 0 bases, and 6 bases lay outside the gene matches. This CDR3 has 16 amino acids. Germline V gene data show CDR1 as SGHDT and CDR2 as YYEEEE. In DNA, the CDR3 is TGTGCCAGCAGCTTGGCCAGCTCTAGCGGGTCCTACGAGCAGTACTTC. This codes for CASSLASSSGSYEQYF.

The DNA of the CDR3 is TGTGCCAGCAGCCTTTATGGTAGCGGGGCATACGAGCAGTACTTC. Its translation: CASSLYGSGAYEQYF. The J gene is TRBJ2-5, the V gene TRBV9, with 8 bases identical to TRBD2. The J call is in doubt because the DNA end fits TRBJ2-7 better. The germline CDR1 and CDR2 sequences are SGDLS and YYNGEE. This CDR3 is built from 15 residues.